Shown below are 30 T cell receptor beta chains from a single sample sequenced in a study of T cell responses to AZD1222 COVID-19 vaccine. Profiled with immunoSEQ multiplex PCR; TCRdb holds only in-frame clones, not every one. The table lists under 100,000 clones, around nine tenths of them singletons, with around 5.3% in the top ten. The sequencing used peripheral blood, collected on day 0 of AZD1222 vaccination. The receptors originated from an adult in good health.

The rearrangement links TRBV28 to TRBJ2-5; tentative D call: TRBD2 (6 bases). The length of the CDR3 is 14 residues. Per germline, CDR1 MDHEN and CDR2 SYDVKM. The germline V and J ends were trimmed by 4 bases and 5 bases, with 14 bases remaining between them. CDR3 in DNA: TGTGCCAGCAGTTACCCGGGACTCCCGGAGACCCAGTACTTC. Translating gives CASSYPGLPETQYF.

J is TRBJ1-1 and V is TRBV18; TRBD1 matches at 8 bases. Trimming at V came to 0 bases and at J to 0 bases, leaving 6 bases not matched to a gene. The germline CDR1 and CDR2 sequences are KGHSH and LQKENI. This CDR3 is built from 17 residues. CDR3 DNA: TGTGCCAGCTCACCACCGAGCAGGGGGCTAATGAACACTGAAGCTTTCTTT. This sequence encodes CASSPPSRGLMNTEAFF.

The chain couples TRBV7-2 to TRBJ2-7; D is perhaps TRBD2 (6 bases). CDR1 and CDR2 from the germline V gene are SGHTA and FQGNSA. V was pared by 5 bases and J by 9 bases, with 17 bases between. This CDR3 is built from 13 residues. CDR3 in DNA: TGTGCCAGCAGCCCCTCCCCTAGCGTGGGGCAGTACTTC. It yields the protein CASSPSPSVGQYF.

The chain carries TRBV27 and TRBJ1-2, with 10 bases matching TRBD1. There are 15 residues in the CDR3. CDR1 is MNHEY, CDR2 SMNVEV, per germline (reference sequence). V shed 5 bases and J 4 bases; nucleotides not matched to a gene: 7. The CDR3 bases are TGTGCCAGCAGTCCTTCGACAGGGGGCAGCTATGGCTACACCTTC. Residues: CASSPSTGGSYGYTF.

As concerns this clone: Other DNA sequences within the sample encode an identical CDR3. CDR3 loop: CASSRDSNQPQHF. The CDR3 DNA sequence: TGTGCCAGTAGTCGGGACAGCAATCAGCCCCAGCATTTT. The chain uses TRBV19 and TRBJ1-5, with a possible D match to TRBD1 (5 bases). Trimming stripped 5 bases from V and 1 base from J, with 6 bases between. The germline CDR1 and CDR2 sequences are LNHDA and SQIVND (reference sequence). The CDR3 has 13 residues.

This chain links TRBV7-9 with TRBJ1-1; no firm D call. The germline V gene has CDR1 SEHNR and CDR2 FQNEAQ (reference sequence). This CDR3 has 15 amino acids. V lost 2 bases to trimming and J lost 4 bases, with 14 bases between them. The CDR3 loop is CASSLPGEWSTEAFF. The DNA of the CDR3 is TGTGCCAGCAGCTTACCTGGGGAGTGGAGCACTGAAGCTTTCTTT.

The chain has TRBV19 and TRBJ1-1; 8 bases align to TRBD1. The CDR3 has 16 residues. J lost 2 bases, V lost 4 bases, and 9 bases had no gene match. Germline V gene data show CDR1 as LNHDA and CDR2 as SQIVND (reference sequence). The CDR3: CASSTVPQGANTEAFF. CDR3 coding DNA: TGTGCCAGTAGTACAGTCCCCCAGGGGGCTAACACTGAAGCTTTCTTT.

DNA of the CDR3: TGTGCTAGTGGTTTGGGTGCGGGGGGGGCTAAGGAGTCGCAGTATTTT. Amino acids: CASGLGAGGAKESQYF. This sequence joins TRBV12-5 and TRBJ2-3; 9 nucleotides align to TRBD2. V gave up 1 base and J gave up 10 bases; unmatched junction bases: 12. The CDR3 is 16 amino acids. The germline V gene has CDR1 LGHNT and CDR2 FRNRAP.

CDR3 residues: CASSRGTGELSAFF. CDR3 bases: TGTGCCAGCTCACGAGGGACAGGGGAACTCTCGGCTTTCTTT. The J gene is TRBJ1-1, the V gene TRBV18; TRBD1 aligns across 10 bases. Unmatched junction bases numbered 10, after V lost 4 bases and J lost 11 bases. Germline V CDR1 and CDR2: KGHSH, LQKENI. CDR3 length equals 14 residues.

This clone turned up a few times. V and J are TRBV10-1 and TRBJ2-7, with D perhaps matching TRBD2 (5 bases). The germline V gene has CDR1 WNHNN and CDR2 SYGVQD (reference sequence). The CDR3 is made up of 15 amino acids. Trimming stripped 0 bases from V and 2 bases from J, with 11 bases between. The CDR3 DNA follows: TGCGCCAGCAGTGAGTCAGGGCGGGCGACCTACGAGCAGTACTTC. Its protein product is CASSESGRATYEQYF.

This chain links TRBV6-6 with TRBJ2-4; 7 bases are a match to TRBD1. The germline gives CDR1 MNHNY, CDR2 SVGAGI (reference sequence). With 6 bases clipped from V and 0 bases from J, the junction kept 5 bases outside the gene matches. CDR3 size: 15 residues. The CDR3, as DNA: TGTGCCAGCAGAGGGACAGAAGTAGCCAAAAACATTCAGTACTTC. It encodes CASRGTEVAKNIQYF.

The chain links TRBV5-1 to TRBJ2-2; 10 nucleotides agree with TRBD1. CDR1 is SGHRS and CDR2 is YFSETQ in the germline V gene. J lost 5 bases, V lost 1 base, and 11 bases had no gene match. The CDR3 has 18 amino acids. For the CDR3, the DNA is TGCGCCAGCAGCTTGCAAGGCTTTCAGGGACAGGGGACCGGGGAGCTGTTTTTT. Its translation: CASSLQGFQGQGTGELFF.

The chain uses TRBV6-5 and TRBJ2-7, with D possibly TRBD1 on 8 matching bases. This CDR3 is built from 13 residues. The germline CDR1 and CDR2 sequences are MNHEY and SVGAGI. Trimming took 7 bases from V and 4 from J, leaving 14 bases between them. CDR3 sequence reads: CASTQQGGYEQYF. The CDR3 DNA follows: TGTGCCAGCACCCAACAGGGGGGGTACGAGCAGTACTTC.

V is TRBV12-3 or TRBV12-4 and J is TRBJ2-1; 7 bases align to TRBD2. The CDR3 loop spans 13 amino acids. The V and J ends lost 2 bases and 8 bases, in that order; junction bases with no gene match: 3. The CDR3 bases are TGTGCCAGCAGTTTAATGCGGGGGTATGAGCAGTTCTTC. This sequence encodes CASSLMRGYEQFF.

This chain uses TRBV27 with TRBJ2-2; D remains unclear. The CDR3 extends over 13 amino acids. The germline V gene encodes CDR1 MNHEY and CDR2 SMNVEV (reference sequence). V was shortened by 4 bases and J by 5 bases, with 8 bases between the two germline ends. CDR3 residues: CASSSPVTGELFF. DNA of the CDR3: TGTGCCAGCAGTTCACCGGTTACCGGGGAGCTGTTTTTT.

This chain uses TRBV18 with TRBJ2-2; a weak D match, TRBD2 (5 bases). V lost 0 bases, J lost 2 bases, and 7 bases lay in between. The CDR3 has 15 amino acids. Germline CDR1 KGHSH, CDR2 LQKENI. DNA for the CDR3: TGTGCCAGCTCACCACCGAGGGCAAACACCGGGGAGCTGTTTTTT. This translates into CASSPPRANTGELFF.

The chain is built from TRBV9 and TRBJ2-7; the D is unclear. The CDR3 covers 13 residues. CDR1 is SGDLS and CDR2 is YYNGEE in the germline V gene. Between the trimmed V and J ends, which lost 4 bases and 2 bases, there was a span of 10 bases. The CDR3 DNA sequence: TGTGCCAGCAGCTTAGAAGACACCTACGAGCAGTACTTC. Encoded protein: CASSLEDTYEQYF.

The J gene is TRBJ2-5, the V gene TRBV7-2; D call uncertain. CDR3 length: 12 amino acids. Trimming took 4 bases from V and 7 from J, leaving 10 bases between them. Germline V lookup: CDR1 SGHTA, CDR2 FQGNSA. CDR3 nucleotides: TGTGCCAGCAGCTCGCTTGGGTGGACCCAGTACTTC. Its translation is CASSSLGWTQYF.

The rearrangement joins TRBV27 to TRBJ2-7, with TRBD1 matching 7 bases. Germline CDR1 reads MNHEY; CDR2 reads SMNVEV (reference sequence). Trimming removed 4 bases from V and 1 base from J; junction bases left unmatched: 7. The CDR3 is made up of 15 amino acids. The DNA of the CDR3 is TGTGCCAGCAGTTCTAGGACAGGCGAGTCCTACGAGCAGTACTTC. It codes for CASSSRTGESYEQYF.

The chain has TRBV23-1 and TRBJ1-2; 12 bases are shared with TRBD1. TRBV23-1 is flagged as an ORF with uncertain function. The V segment lost 7 bases and the J segment 5 bases; nucleotides outside the gene matches: 17. The CDR3 sequence is 18 residues long. The CDR3, as DNA: TGCGCCAGCACTTCAATAAGGGACAGGGGGCTAAGTTGGTATGGCTACACCTTC. It translates to CASTSIRDRGLSWYGYTF.

This clone was picked up one time. The chain uses TRBV29-1 and TRBJ2-1, with 7 bases identical to TRBD1. The CDR3 extends over 14 amino acids. CDR1 is SQVTM and CDR2 is ANQGSEA in the germline V gene. The J segment lost 2 bases and the V segment lost 6 bases, leaving 7 bases of the junction unmatched. CDR3 in amino acids: CSVLRQGAYNEQFF. The CDR3 DNA sequence: TGCAGCGTCCTCCGACAGGGCGCCTACAATGAGCAGTTCTTC.

J is TRBJ2-2 and V is TRBV28; weak D call: TRBD1 (6 bases). This CDR3 comprises 14 residues. Germline V lookup: CDR1 MDHEN, CDR2 SYDVKM. V was shortened by 6 bases and J by 4 bases, with 12 bases between the two germline ends. The CDR3 region is CASSQGHSTGELFF. The DNA for the CDR3 is TGTGCCAGCAGCCAGGGACACAGCACCGGGGAGCTGTTTTTT.

The J gene is TRBJ2-7, the V gene TRBV24-1, with D possibly TRBD2 on 5 matching bases. Germline V gene lookup returns CDR1 KGHDR and CDR2 SFDVKD. The CDR3 sequence is 13 residues long. Trimming pared 4 bases from V and 7 bases from J, leaving 13 bases between. In DNA, the CDR3 is TGTGCCACCAGTGACCCTCGGACGGGAGAGCAGTACTTC. It yields the protein CATSDPRTGEQYF.

Here the CDR3 DNA reads TGTGCCAGCAAAGCAAGGGATGAGCAGTTCTTC. Translated, it gives CASKARDEQFF. This chain links TRBV28 with TRBJ2-1; D gene unclear. CDR3 length: 11 residues. The V end was cut by 7 bases, the J end by 8 bases, with 9 bases between. CDR1 is MDHEN, CDR2 SYDVKM, per germline. The full variable domain, in which reference TRBV28 and TRBJ2-1 provide the parts outside the CDR3, is DVKVTQSSRYLVKRTGEKVFLECVQDMDHENMFWYRQDPGLGLRLIYFSYDVKMKEKGDIPEGYSVSREKKERFSLILESASTNQTSMYLCASKARDEQFFGPGTRLTVL.

The chain is built from TRBV5-1 and TRBJ1-2, with D possibly matching TRBD1 (6 bases). Germline CDR1 SGHRS, CDR2 YFSETQ. The CDR3 extends over 18 amino acids. Trimming took 1 base from V and 5 from J, leaving 24 bases between them. CDR3 loop: CASSLYSGGRSNQYGYTF. In nucleotides, the CDR3 is TGCGCCAGCAGCTTGTATTCGGGGGGCAGGTCGAATCAATATGGCTACACCTTC.

This rearrangement joins TRBV12-3 or TRBV12-4 to TRBJ1-2; tentative D call: TRBD1 (5 bases). The CDR3 is made up of 12 amino acids. Trimming took 5 bases from V and 5 from J, leaving 9 bases between them. CDR3 nucleotides: TGTGCCAGCAGTAGAGGGACTTATGGCTACACCTTC. Protein product: CASSRGTYGYTF.

The chain combines TRBV27 with TRBJ1-2; D perhaps matches TRBD1 (5 bases). The germline gives CDR1 MNHEY, CDR2 SMNVEV (reference sequence). V was pared by 4 bases and J by 4 bases, with 16 bases between. CDR3 size: 15 residues. CDR3 nucleotide sequence: TGTGCCAGCAGTTCCGGGGGTTCTGGGAGCTATGGCTACACCTTC. This codes for CASSSGGSGSYGYTF.

This clone was observed once. The rearrangement joins TRBV28 to TRBJ2-7, with 9 bases fitting TRBD2. This CDR3 is built from 14 residues. Trimming at V came to 7 bases and at J to 3 bases, leaving 7 bases not matched to a gene. The germline V gene encodes CDR1 MDHEN and CDR2 SYDVKM. For the CDR3, the DNA is TGTGCCAGCACCGCGGGGGGGCGCATCTACGAGCAGTACTTC. Its protein is CASTAGGRIYEQYF.

The gene calls are TRBV6-5 and TRBJ1-2; the D is unclear. The CDR3 loop spans 14 amino acids. V was clipped by 3 bases and J by 3 bases, with 11 bases between them. The germline gives CDR1 MNHEY, CDR2 SVGAGI. Here the CDR3 reads CASSYASGDYGYTF. Here the CDR3 DNA reads TGTGCCAGCAGTTATGCTTCCGGGGACTATGGCTACACCTTC.

J is TRBJ2-7 and V is TRBV9; 7 positions match TRBD1. The CDR3 is made up of 13 amino acids. Germline CDR1 and CDR2: SGDLS and YYNGEE. J gave up 4 bases and V 4 bases, and 5 bases lay outside the gene matches. The CDR3 region has the DNA TGTGCCAGCAGCCGGGACAGAAATTACGAGCAGTACTTC. Translation gives CASSRDRNYEQYF.